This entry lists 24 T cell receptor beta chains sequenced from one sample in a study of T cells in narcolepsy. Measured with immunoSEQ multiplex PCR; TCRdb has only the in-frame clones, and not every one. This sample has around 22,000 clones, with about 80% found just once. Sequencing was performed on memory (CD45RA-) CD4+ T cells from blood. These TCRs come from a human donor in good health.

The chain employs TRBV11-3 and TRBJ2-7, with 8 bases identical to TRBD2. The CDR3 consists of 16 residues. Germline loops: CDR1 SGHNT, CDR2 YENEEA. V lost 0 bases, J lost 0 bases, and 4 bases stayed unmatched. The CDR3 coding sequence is TGTGCCAGCAGCTTAGATCTGGCGGGGGGCTCCTACGAGCAGTACTTC. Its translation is CASSLDLAGGSYEQYF.

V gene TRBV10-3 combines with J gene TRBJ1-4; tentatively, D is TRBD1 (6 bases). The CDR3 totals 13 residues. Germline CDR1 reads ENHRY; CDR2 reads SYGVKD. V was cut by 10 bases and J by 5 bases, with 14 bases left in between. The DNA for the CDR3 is TGTGCCACTCGGACAGTCTCAAATGAAAAACTGTTTTTT. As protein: CATRTVSNEKLFF.

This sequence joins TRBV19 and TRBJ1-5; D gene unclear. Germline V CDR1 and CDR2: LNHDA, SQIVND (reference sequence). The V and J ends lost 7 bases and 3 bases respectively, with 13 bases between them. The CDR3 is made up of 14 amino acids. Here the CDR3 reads CASTLPSSNQPQHF. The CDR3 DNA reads TGTGCCAGTACCCTCCCCAGTTCCAATCAGCCCCAGCATTTT.

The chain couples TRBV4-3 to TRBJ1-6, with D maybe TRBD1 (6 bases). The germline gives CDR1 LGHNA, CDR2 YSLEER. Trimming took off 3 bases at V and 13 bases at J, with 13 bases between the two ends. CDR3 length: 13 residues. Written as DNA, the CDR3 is TGCGCCAGCAGCCAGGGGGCAGGGGTGCCCCTCCACTTT. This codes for CASSQGAGVPLHF.

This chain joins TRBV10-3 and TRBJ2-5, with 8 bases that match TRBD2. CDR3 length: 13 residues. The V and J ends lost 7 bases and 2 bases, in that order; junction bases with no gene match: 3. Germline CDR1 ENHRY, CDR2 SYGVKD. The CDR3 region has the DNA TGTGCCATCACTAGCGGGTATCAAGAGACCCAGTACTTC. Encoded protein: CAITSGYQETQYF.

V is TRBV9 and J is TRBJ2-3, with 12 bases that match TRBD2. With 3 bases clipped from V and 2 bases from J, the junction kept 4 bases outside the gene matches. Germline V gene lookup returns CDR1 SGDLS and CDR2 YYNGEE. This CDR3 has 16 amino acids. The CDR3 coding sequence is TGTGCCAGCAGCGGGACTAGCGGGGCATACACAGATACGCAGTATTTT. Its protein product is CASSGTSGAYTDTQYF.

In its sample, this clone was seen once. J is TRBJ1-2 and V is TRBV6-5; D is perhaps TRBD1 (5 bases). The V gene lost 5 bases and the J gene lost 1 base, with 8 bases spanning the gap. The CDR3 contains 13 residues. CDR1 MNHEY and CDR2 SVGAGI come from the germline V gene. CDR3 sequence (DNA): TGTGCCAGCAGTACGACAGATAACTATGGCTACACCTTC. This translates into CASSTTDNYGYTF.

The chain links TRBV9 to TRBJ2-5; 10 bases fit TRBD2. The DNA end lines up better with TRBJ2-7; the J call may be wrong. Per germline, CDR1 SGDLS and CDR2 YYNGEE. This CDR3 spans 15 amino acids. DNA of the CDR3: TGTGCCAGCAGCGTATATCCTAGCGGGGGCTACGAGCAGTACTTC. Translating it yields CASSVYPSGGYEQYF.

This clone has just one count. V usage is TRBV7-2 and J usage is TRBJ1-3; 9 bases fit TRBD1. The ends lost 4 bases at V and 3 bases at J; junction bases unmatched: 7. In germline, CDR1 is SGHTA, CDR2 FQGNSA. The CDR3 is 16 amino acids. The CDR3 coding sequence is TGTGCCAGCAGCTCACAGGGGGCACGGAATGGAAACACCATATATTTT. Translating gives CASSSQGARNGNTIYF.

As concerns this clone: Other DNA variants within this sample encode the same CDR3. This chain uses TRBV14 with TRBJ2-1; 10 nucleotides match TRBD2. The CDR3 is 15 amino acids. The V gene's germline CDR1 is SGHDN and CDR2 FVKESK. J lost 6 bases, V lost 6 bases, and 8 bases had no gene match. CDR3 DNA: TGTGCCAGCAGTCAAAGCGGGGGGGCCGGCAATGAGCAGTTCTTC. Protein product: CASSQSGGAGNEQFF.

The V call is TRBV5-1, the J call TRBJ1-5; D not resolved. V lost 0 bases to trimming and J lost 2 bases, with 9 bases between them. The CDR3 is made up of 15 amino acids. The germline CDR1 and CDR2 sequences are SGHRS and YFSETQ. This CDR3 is CASSLGSGGNQPQHF. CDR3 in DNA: TGCGCCAGCAGCTTGGGGTCGGGCGGCAATCAGCCCCAGCATTTT.

In nucleotides, the CDR3 is TGTGCCAGCAGTGGCGGGGAGACCCAGTACTTC. Translating it yields CASSGGETQYF. The chain joins TRBV6-1 to TRBJ2-5; maybe TRBD2 (5 bases). The CDR3 totals 11 residues. V lost 4 bases and J 5 bases, leaving 5 bases between the germline ends. Germline CDR1 and CDR2: MNHNS and SASEGT.

The CDR3 nucleotides read TGTGCCAGCAGAACCCCGGGACAGCACTACGAGCAGTACTTC. This sequence encodes CASRTPGQHYEQYF. The gene calls are TRBV6-5 and TRBJ2-7, with 7 bases aligning to TRBD1. This CDR3 comprises 14 residues. Germline-derived CDR1 and CDR2 are MNHEY and SVGAGI. V lost 6 bases, J lost 3 bases, and 8 bases stayed unmatched.

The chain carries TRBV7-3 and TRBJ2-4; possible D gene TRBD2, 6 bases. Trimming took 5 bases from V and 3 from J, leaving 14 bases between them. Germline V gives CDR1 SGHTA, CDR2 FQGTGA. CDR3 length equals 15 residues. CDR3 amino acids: CASSPGEEGKNIQYF. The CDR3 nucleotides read TGTGCCAGCAGCCCGGGGGAAGAGGGCAAAAACATTCAGTACTTC.

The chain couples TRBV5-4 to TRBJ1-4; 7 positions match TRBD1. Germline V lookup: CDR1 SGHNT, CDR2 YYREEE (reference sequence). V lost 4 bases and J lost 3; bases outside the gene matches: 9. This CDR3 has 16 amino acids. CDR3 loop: CASSLDRAGSNEKLFF. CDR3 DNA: TGTGCCAGCAGCCTCGACAGGGCTGGATCTAATGAAAAACTGTTTTTT.

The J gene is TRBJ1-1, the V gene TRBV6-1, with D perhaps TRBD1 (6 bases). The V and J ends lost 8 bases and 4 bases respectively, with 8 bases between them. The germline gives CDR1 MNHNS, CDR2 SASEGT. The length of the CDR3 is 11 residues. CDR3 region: CASQGLTEAFF. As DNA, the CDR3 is TGTGCCAGCCAGGGGCTCACTGAAGCTTTCTTT.

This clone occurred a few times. CDR3 DNA sequence: TGTGCCAGCAGCGGGGACAGGGTGCCGGCTTTCTTT. The encoded protein is CASSGDRVPAFF. This chain connects TRBV5-8 to TRBJ1-1; 9 bases fit TRBD1. The V and J ends lost 4 bases and 11 bases, in that order; junction bases with no gene match: 6. CDR1 and CDR2 from the germline V gene are SGHTS and YDEGEE. This CDR3 spans 12 amino acids.

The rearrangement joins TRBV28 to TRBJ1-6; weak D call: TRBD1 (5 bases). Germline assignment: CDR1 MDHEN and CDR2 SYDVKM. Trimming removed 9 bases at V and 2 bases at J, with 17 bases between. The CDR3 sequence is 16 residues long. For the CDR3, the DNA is TGTGCCAGTCTGGGTGGGGGGTTGCCCTATAATTCACCCCTCCACTTT. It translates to CASLGGGLPYNSPLHF.

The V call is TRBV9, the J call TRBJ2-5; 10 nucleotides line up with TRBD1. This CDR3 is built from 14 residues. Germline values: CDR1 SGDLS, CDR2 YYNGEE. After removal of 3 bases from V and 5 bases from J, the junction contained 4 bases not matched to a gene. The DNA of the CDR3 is TGTGCCAGCAGCGACCCGGGACAGGGGGAGACCCAGTACTTC. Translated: CASSDPGQGETQYF.

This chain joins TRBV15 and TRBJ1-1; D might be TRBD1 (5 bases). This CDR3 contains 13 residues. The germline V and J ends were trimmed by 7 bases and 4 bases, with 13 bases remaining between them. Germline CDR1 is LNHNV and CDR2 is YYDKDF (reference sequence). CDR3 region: CATTFGGGTEAFF. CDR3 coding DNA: TGTGCCACCACCTTTGGGGGGGGCACTGAAGCTTTCTTT.

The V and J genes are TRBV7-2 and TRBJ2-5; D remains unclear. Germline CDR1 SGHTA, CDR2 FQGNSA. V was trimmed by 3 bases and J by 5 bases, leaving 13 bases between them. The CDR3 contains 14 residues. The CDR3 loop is CASSFNTGRETQYF. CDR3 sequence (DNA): TGTGCCAGCAGCTTTAATACGGGTCGTGAGACCCAGTACTTC.

The CDR3 reads CASSVTGGDIQYF. The CDR3 DNA sequence: TGTGCCAGCAGCGTAACAGGGGGCGACATTCAGTACTTC. The J gene is TRBJ2-4, the V gene TRBV9; 9 nucleotides line up with TRBD1. CDR1 and CDR2 (germline): SGDLS, YYNGEE. CDR3 length: 13 residues. Losses at the gene ends were 1 base for V and 8 bases for J; bases not matched to a gene: 1.

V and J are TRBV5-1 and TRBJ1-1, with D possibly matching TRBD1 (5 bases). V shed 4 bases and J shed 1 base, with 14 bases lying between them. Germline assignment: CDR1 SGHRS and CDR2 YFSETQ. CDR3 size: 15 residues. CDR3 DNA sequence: TGCGCCAGCAGCCCAAGTTCGGGGGGGAACACTGAAGCTTTCTTT. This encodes CASSPSSGGNTEAFF.

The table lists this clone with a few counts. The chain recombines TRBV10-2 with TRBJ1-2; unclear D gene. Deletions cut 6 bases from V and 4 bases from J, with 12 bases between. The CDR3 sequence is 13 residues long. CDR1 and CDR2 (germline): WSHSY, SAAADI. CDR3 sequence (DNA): TGCGCCAGCAGCGCCGGGCCTCTCTATGGCTACACCTTC. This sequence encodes CASSAGPLYGYTF.